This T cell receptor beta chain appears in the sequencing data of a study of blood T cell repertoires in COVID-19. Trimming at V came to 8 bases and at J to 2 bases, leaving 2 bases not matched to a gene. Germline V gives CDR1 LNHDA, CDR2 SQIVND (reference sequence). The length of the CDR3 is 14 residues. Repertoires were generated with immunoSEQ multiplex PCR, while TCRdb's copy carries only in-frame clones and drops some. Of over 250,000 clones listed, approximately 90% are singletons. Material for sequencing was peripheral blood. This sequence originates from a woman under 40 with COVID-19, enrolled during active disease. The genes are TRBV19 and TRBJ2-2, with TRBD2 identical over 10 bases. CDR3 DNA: TGTGCCAGTTGGACTAGCGGTAACACCGGGGAGCTGTTTTTT. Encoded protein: CASWTSGNTGELFF.